This TCR beta chain was recovered during a study of response to subunit inactivated influenza vaccine. Each CDR3 protein gets one entry after TCRdb re-called the RT-PCR reads with MiXCR. This table holds 650,000 to 700,000 distinct CDR3 sequences, approximately 14% found once. This CDR3 spans 15 amino acids. The junction had 7 bases not matched to a gene; V was cut back by 0 bases and J by 6 bases. The germline V gene encodes CDR1 GTSNPN and CDR2 SVGIG (reference sequence). The receptor's source is a man in his forties or fifties who received an inactivated influenza vaccine. Here the sequenced sample was PBMCs from blood, taken 11 to 12 days after vaccination. This rearrangement joins TRBV30 to TRBJ2-1, with 8 bases matching TRBD2. The CDR3 sequence is CAWSVAGEMFNEQFF. The CDR3 DNA sequence: TGTGCCTGGAGTGTAGCGGGGGAGATGTTCAATGAGCAGTTCTTC.